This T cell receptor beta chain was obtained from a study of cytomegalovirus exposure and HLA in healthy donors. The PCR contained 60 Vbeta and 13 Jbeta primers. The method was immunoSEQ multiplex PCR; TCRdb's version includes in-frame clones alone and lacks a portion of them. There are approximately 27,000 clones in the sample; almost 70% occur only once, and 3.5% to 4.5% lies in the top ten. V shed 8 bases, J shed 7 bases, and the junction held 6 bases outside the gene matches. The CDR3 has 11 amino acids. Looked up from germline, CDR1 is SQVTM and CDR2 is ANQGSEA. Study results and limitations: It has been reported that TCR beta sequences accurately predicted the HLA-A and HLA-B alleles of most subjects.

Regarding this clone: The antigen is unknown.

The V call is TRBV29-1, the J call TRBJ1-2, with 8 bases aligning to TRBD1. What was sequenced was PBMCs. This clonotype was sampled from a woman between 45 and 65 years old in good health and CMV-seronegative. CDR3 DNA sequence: TGCAGCACCCGGACAGGGCTTGGCTACACCTTC. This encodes CSTRTGLGYTF.